The 23 T cell receptor beta chains given below trace back to one sample, sequenced in a study of CD8 T cells in Susac syndrome (dated by TCRdb to between 2019 and 2020). Libraries were built with the immunoSEQ multiplex PCR assay. RNA was extracted using the RNeasy kit, and about 0.5 to 1 microgram was reverse transcribed with random hexamers. The public reads were reprocessed in TCRdb via fastp at Q25 and MiXCR, keeping in-frame beta chains. Each entry merges the rows of one CDR3 protein and shows their most common DNA and genes. The sample data list some 150,000 distinct CDR3 sequences, and approximately 96% of these were observed just once. The top ten clones comprise about 0.08% of the sample. Specimen: CD4+ T cells from PBMCs. The source of these receptors is a human donor with Susac syndrome.

V is TRBV9 and J is TRBJ1-5; D is unresolved. Germline V lookup: CDR1 SGDLS, CDR2 YYNGEE. The CDR3 loop spans 15 amino acids. With 0 bases removed from V and 3 bases from J, the gap between germline ends came to 10 bases. CDR3 loop: CASSVGSTNNQPQHF. CDR3 nucleotides: TGTGCCAGCAGCGTAGGCTCCACCAACAATCAGCCCCAGCATTTT.

This clonotype showed up just a few times. The chain joins TRBV18 to TRBJ2-5, with 8 bases identical to TRBD1. Germline V lookup: CDR1 KGHSH, CDR2 LQKENI. The CDR3 has 14 residues. V gave up 3 bases and J gave up 2 bases; unmatched junction bases: 2. The DNA for the CDR3 is TGTGCCAGCTCACCGGGGACAGGACAAGAGACCCAGTACTTC. It specifies CASSPGTGQETQYF.

This CDR3 is CASSERSNTGELFF. CDR3 coding DNA: TGTGCCAGCAGTGAGCGCTCCAACACCGGGGAGCTGTTTTTT. V and J are TRBV25-1 and TRBJ2-2; D is undetermined. Trimming took 3 bases from V and 2 from J, leaving 7 bases between them. CDR3 length equals 14 residues. Germline CDR1 reads MGHDK; CDR2 reads SYGVNS.

The chain has TRBV3-1 and TRBJ1-1; 8 nucleotides align to TRBD1. V lost 6 bases, J lost 4 bases, and 7 bases stayed unmatched. The CDR3 consists of 14 residues. CDR1 is LGHDT and CDR2 is YNNKEL in the germline V gene (reference sequence). The CDR3 protein is CASRHRGGGTEAFF. The CDR3 nucleotides are TGTGCCAGCAGGCACAGGGGGGGAGGCACTGAAGCTTTCTTT.

This clonotype is a singleton in its sample. This chain joins TRBV20-1 and TRBJ2-4; D might be TRBD1 (6 bases). Trimming pared 5 bases from V and 0 bases from J, leaving 14 bases between. Germline CDR1 DFQATT, CDR2 SNEGSKA (reference sequence). This CDR3 has 15 amino acids. In DNA, the CDR3 is TGCAGTGCTCCCGAGGGGGTCCTAGCCAAAAACATTCAGTACTTC. Translated, it gives CSAPEGVLAKNIQYF.

The chain recombines TRBV4-1 with TRBJ2-3; 9 bases are a match to TRBD2. The CDR3 is 17 amino acids. V was clipped by 1 base and J by 0 bases; unmatched bases: 5. Germline V gene lookup returns CDR1 MGHRA and CDR2 YSYEKL. CDR3 sequence (DNA): TGCGCCAGCAGCCAAGCTAGCGGGGCCGTTAGCACAGATACGCAGTATTTT. It is translated as CASSQASGAVSTDTQYF.

The rearrangement links TRBV20-1 to TRBJ2-7; TRBD1 aligns across 7 bases. V shed 5 bases, J shed 2 bases, and the junction held 9 bases outside the gene matches. This CDR3 has 14 residues. Per germline, CDR1 DFQATT and CDR2 SNEGSKA (reference sequence). CDR3 protein: CSARRQGGTYEQYF. Written as DNA, the CDR3 is TGCAGTGCTCGCCGACAGGGTGGGACCTACGAGCAGTACTTC.

This clonotype came up once. V usage is TRBV6-5 and J usage is TRBJ2-1; D is unresolved. The CDR3 length is 15 residues. In germline, CDR1 is MNHEY, CDR2 SVGAGI. V shed 4 bases and J shed 0 bases, with 10 bases lying between them. CDR3 in amino acids: CASSSLLGSYNEQFF. CDR3 bases: TGTGCCAGCAGTTCCCTGTTGGGCTCCTACAATGAGCAGTTCTTC.

The gene calls are TRBV5-4 and TRBJ2-2, with unresolved D. V shed 1 base and J shed 4 bases, with 8 bases lying between them. Looked up from germline, CDR1 is SGHNT and CDR2 is YYREEE (reference sequence). The CDR3 length is 14 residues. The chain's CDR3 is CASSLMLATGELFF. For the CDR3, the DNA is TGTGCCAGCAGCTTGATGCTTGCCACCGGGGAGCTGTTTTTT.

The chain is built from TRBV13 and TRBJ2-3; D is perhaps TRBD1 or TRBD2 (5 bases each). The V end was cut by 3 bases, the J end by 0 bases, with 13 bases between. Germline V CDR1 and CDR2: PRHDT, FYEKMQ (reference sequence). This CDR3 comprises 16 residues. CDR3 in DNA: TGTGCCAGCAGCTTCTCACGGGGCAGAAGCACAGATACGCAGTATTTT. It codes for CASSFSRGRSTDTQYF.

The genes are TRBV10-3 and TRBJ2-3; 10 nucleotides agree with TRBD2. Per germline, CDR1 ENHRY and CDR2 SYGVKD. The CDR3 covers 12 residues. V dropped 11 bases and J dropped 7; count of bases not matched to a gene: 6. The CDR3 DNA follows: TGTGCCGCTAGCGGGAGTGGGAATACGCAGTATTTT. As protein: CAASGSGNTQYF.

The chain carries TRBV7-7 and TRBJ2-2; D not certain. The CDR3 extends over 15 amino acids. V was cut by 5 bases and J by 0 bases, with 10 bases left in between. Germline values: CDR1 SSHAT, CDR2 FNYEAQ (reference sequence). The CDR3 coding sequence is TGTGCCAGCAGCCCATCGCCCGCGAACACCGGGGAGCTGTTTTTT. Its protein is CASSPSPANTGELFF.

The count of this clonotype is one. J is TRBJ2-7 and V is TRBV20-1; 14 bases are shared with TRBD2. Per germline, CDR1 DFQATT and CDR2 SNEGSKA (reference sequence). V shed 6 bases, J shed 6 bases, and the junction held 13 bases outside the gene matches. CDR3 length equals 16 residues. The CDR3 DNA reads TGCAGTGCCCCTTCTAGGGGGACTAGCGGGAGTCCCGAGCAGTACTTC. Protein product: CSAPSRGTSGSPEQYF.

This clonotype appeared a single time. In DNA, the CDR3 is TGTGCCAGCAGCTTATCGTGGGGAGTAAACACCGGGGAGCTGTTTTTT. It encodes CASSLSWGVNTGELFF. The V call is TRBV7-9, the J call TRBJ2-2; tentatively, D is TRBD2 (5 bases). Germline values: CDR1 SEHNR, CDR2 FQNEAQ (reference sequence). Deletions cut 2 bases from V and 2 bases from J, with 12 bases between. This CDR3 has 16 residues.

The chain has TRBV20-1 and TRBJ2-3, with 9 bases identical to TRBD1. Looked up from germline, CDR1 is DFQATT and CDR2 is SNEGSKA (reference sequence). Losses at the gene ends were 6 bases for V and 7 bases for J; bases not matched to a gene: 2. The CDR3 sequence is 11 residues long. The CDR3, as DNA: TGCAGTGCCGGGACAGGGAATACGCAGTATTTT. It codes for CSAGTGNTQYF.

The chain joins TRBV4-2 to TRBJ2-5; D is uncertain. In germline, CDR1 is LGHNA, CDR2 YNFKEQ. The length of the CDR3 is 16 residues. Trimming pared 0 bases from V and 0 bases from J, leaving 11 bases between. Written as DNA, the CDR3 is TGTGCCAGCAGCCAAGATCAGGATAGTCACCAAGAGACCCAGTACTTC. It translates to CASSQDQDSHQETQYF.

This chain's CDR3 is CSAKGEGYGYTF. For the CDR3, the DNA is TGCAGTGCTAAGGGGGAGGGCTATGGCTACACCTTC. The J gene is TRBJ1-2, the V gene TRBV20-1, with D perhaps matching TRBD1 (6 bases). The CDR3 contains 12 residues. Germline CDR1 reads DFQATT; CDR2 reads SNEGSKA (reference sequence). The V gene lost 4 bases and the J gene lost 4 bases, with 10 bases spanning the gap.

The rearrangement uses TRBV15 and TRBJ1-2; D possibly corresponds to TRBD1 (6 bases). V lost 0 bases, J lost 8 bases, and 13 bases lay in between. Germline lookup yields CDR1 LNHNV and CDR2 YYDKDF (reference sequence). This CDR3 has 14 residues. CDR3 DNA: TGTGCCACCAGCAGAGATCTGGGGGCCGCGGGCTACACCTTC. This translates into CATSRDLGAAGYTF.

This clonotype was seen once. V gene TRBV5-4 combines with J gene TRBJ1-1; 11 bases map to TRBD1. The CDR3 consists of 16 residues. CDR1 is SGHNT and CDR2 is YYREEE in the germline V gene (reference sequence). Trimming cost V 4 bases and J 0 bases; bases outside gene matches: 5. In DNA form, the CDR3 reads TGTGCCAGCAGCCTGGGACAGGGGGTCATGAACACTGAAGCTTTCTTT. This translates into CASSLGQGVMNTEAFF.

The chain couples TRBV18 to TRBJ1-5; TRBD1 is a possible D gene (5 bases). The CDR3 has 14 amino acids. Trimming pared 5 bases from V and 10 bases from J, leaving 18 bases between. The germline V gene has CDR1 KGHSH and CDR2 LQKENI. This chain's CDR3 is CASSAGTGADPQHF. CDR3 nucleotides: TGTGCCAGCTCAGCCGGGACCGGGGCCGACCCCCAGCATTTT.

The rearrangement uses TRBV29-1 and TRBJ2-5; D gene uncertain. The CDR3 spans 11 residues. V lost 6 bases to trimming and J lost 5 bases, with 10 bases between them. Germline values: CDR1 SQVTM, CDR2 ANQGSEA. CDR3 residues: CSVGISETQYF. DNA of the CDR3: TGCAGCGTAGGCATATCGGAGACCCAGTACTTC.

This clonotype was counted a single time. The V call is TRBV7-9, the J call TRBJ1-5, with D maybe TRBD1 (5 bases). CDR1 SEHNR and CDR2 FQNEAQ come from the germline V gene (reference sequence). This CDR3 region has 17 residues. V gave up 1 base and J gave up 2 bases, with 15 bases separating them. CDR3 amino acids: CASSLGVGEEGNQPQHF. In nucleotides, the CDR3 is TGTGCCAGCAGCTTAGGGGTAGGGGAAGAAGGCAATCAGCCCCAGCATTTT.

The chain is built from TRBV12-3 or TRBV12-4 and TRBJ2-5; the D gene is possibly TRBD2 (5 bases). This CDR3 is 13 amino acids long. V was shortened by 7 bases and J by 1 base, with 10 bases between the two germline ends. DNA for the CDR3: TGTGCCAGCAACTGGCGGGCCCAAGAGACCCAGTACTTC. Residues: CASNWRAQETQYF.